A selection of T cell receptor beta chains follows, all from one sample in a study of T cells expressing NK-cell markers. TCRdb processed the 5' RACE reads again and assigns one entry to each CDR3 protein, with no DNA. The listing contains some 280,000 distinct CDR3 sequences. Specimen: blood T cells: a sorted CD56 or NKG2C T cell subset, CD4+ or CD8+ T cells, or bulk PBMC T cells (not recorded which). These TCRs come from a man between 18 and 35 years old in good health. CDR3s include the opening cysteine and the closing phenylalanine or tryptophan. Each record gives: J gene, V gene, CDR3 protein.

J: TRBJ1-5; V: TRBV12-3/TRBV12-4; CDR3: CASSYRGGQPQHF
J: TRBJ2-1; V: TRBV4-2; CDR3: CASSQGEENNEQFF
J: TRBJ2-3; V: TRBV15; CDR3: CATSRGDGSGTDTQYF
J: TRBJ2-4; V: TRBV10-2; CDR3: CASSVDNNIQYF
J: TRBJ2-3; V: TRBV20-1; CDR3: CSASAAQDTQYF
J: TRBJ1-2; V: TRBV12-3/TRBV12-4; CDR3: CASSLTDRGDGYTF
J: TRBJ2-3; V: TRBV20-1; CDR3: CSARRLAVDTQYF
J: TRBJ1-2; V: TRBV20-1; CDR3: CSSGRGSDYGYTF
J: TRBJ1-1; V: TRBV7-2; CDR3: CASSPSGGEVTEAFF
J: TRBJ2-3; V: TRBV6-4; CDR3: CASSESFSNTQYF
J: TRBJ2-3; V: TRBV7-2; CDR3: CASSLNLAGRIDTQYF
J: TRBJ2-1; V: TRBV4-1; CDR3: CASSRKSGSGGDEQFF
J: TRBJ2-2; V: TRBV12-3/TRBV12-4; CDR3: CASSVSGQNTGELFF
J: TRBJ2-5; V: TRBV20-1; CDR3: CSAEQGALSKTQYF
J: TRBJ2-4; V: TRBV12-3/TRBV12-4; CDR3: CASSLGRKNIQYF
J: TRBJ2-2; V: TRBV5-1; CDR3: CASSSFGQGSTGELFF
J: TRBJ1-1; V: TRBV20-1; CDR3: CSLRDSGTEAFF
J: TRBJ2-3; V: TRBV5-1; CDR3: CASSLDATRTDTQYF
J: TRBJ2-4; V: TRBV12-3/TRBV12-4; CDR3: CASSFMRRRAKNIQYF
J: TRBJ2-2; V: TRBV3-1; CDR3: CASSPTNTGELFF
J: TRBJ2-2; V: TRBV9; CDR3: CASSVEWGSAHGELFF
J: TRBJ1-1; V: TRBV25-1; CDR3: CASSVNLIGAVNTEAFF
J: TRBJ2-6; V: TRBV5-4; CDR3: CASSYRDGSRGANVLTF
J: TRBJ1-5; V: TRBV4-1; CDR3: CASSQDPGYSNQPQHF
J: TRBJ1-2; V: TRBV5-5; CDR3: CASTRGGAEPYGYTF
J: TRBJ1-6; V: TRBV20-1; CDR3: CSVTSGDSPLHF
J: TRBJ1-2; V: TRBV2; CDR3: CASSAKQGFNDGYTF
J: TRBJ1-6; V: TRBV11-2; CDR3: CASRYRDVNSPLHF
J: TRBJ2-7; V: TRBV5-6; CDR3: CASSDSGGPYEQYF
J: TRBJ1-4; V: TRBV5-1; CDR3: CASSPEVTGGNEKLFF
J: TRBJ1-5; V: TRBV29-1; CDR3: CSVVGQGAEPQHF
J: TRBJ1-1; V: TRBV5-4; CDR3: CASSSSGNTEAFF
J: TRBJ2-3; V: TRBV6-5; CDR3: CASSYTGLAGTDTQYF
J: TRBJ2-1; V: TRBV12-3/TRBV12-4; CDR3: CASSLDRARHNEQFF
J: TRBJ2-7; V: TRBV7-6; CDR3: CASSRGNEQYF
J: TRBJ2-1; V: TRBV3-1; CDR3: CASSPRGVYNEQFF
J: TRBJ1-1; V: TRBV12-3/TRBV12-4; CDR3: CASSLGQGLRLPNTEAFF
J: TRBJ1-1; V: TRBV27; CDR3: CASSLVRGHTEAFF
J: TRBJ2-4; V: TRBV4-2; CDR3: CASSQEERGPVAKNIQYF
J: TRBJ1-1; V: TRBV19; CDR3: CASSPRRSEAFF